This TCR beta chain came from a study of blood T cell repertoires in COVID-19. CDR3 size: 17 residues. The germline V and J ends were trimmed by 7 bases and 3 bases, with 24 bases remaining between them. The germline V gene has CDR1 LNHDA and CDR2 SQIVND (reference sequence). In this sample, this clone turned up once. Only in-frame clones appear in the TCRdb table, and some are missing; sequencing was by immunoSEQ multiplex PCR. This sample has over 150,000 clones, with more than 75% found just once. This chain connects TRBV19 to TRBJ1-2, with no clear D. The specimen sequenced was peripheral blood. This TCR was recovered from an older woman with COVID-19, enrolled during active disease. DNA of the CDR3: TGTGCCAGTACCTCAAAGTCGGGAGCTGTAGTGGACTATGGCTACACCTTC. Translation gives CASTSKSGAVVDYGYTF.